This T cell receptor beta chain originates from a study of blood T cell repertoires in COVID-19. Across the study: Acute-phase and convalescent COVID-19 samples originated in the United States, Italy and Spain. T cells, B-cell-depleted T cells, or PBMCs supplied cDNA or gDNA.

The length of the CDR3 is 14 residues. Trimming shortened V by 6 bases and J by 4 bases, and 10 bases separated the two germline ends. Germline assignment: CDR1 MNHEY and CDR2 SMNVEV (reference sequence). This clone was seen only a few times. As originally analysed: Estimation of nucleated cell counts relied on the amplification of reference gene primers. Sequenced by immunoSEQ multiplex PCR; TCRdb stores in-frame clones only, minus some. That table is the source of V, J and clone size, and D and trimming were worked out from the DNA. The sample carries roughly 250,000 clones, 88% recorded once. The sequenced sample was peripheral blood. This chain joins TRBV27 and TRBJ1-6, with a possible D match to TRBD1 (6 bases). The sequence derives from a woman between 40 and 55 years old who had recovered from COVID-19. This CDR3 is CASSGGRYNSPLHF. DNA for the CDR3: TGTGCCAGCAGCGGGGGGCGATATAATTCACCCCTCCACTTT.